This T cell receptor beta chain was found in a study of cytomegalovirus exposure and HLA in healthy donors. Turning to the study itself: Per a later analysis, the 550 to 850 first-cohort and 120 validation repertoires shared one platform. Study results and limitations: High sensitivity and specificity were reportedly achieved when the classifier diagnosed cytomegalovirus status. According to the study, around 180 TCR beta chains were cytomegalovirus-associated.

Clones were read by immunoSEQ multiplex PCR, and TCRdb kept only the in-frame ones, dropping some. The repertoire includes approximately 200,000 clones, approximately 90% of them detected once, and roughly 1% sits in the top ten. A remark on this clone: Its antigen is undetermined. Additional DNA sequences in this sample encode the identical CDR3.

The CDR3 sequence is 13 residues long. V gave up 6 bases and J gave up 0 bases; unmatched junction bases: 3. Germline CDR1 and CDR2: SQVTM and ANQGSEA. The sequencing input was PBMCs. This TCR was sampled from a woman between 18 and 29 years old in good health and CMV-seronegative. The J gene is TRBJ2-3, the V gene TRBV29-1, with 7 bases that match TRBD1. CDR3 nucleotide sequence: TGCAGCGTCCGACAGGGAAGCACAGATACGCAGTATTTT. It translates to CSVRQGSTDTQYF.